These 19 T cell receptor beta chains were sequenced from one sample in a study of shared clonotypes between healthy human individuals. TCRdb keeps only in-frame clones here, not all; method: immunoSEQ multiplex PCR. This table has about 2.2 million clones, 93% appearing once. Naive CD8 cells, CD45RO-negative and positively selected for CCR7, excluded terminally differentiated effector memory CD45RA+ cells. Sequencing input: naive CD8+ T cells from PBMCs. The receptors derive from a man between 18 and 35 years old in good health. Some clones in this sample may be carry-over from other donors' samples.

The V gene is TRBV7-2, the J gene TRBJ2-1; D remains ambiguous. This CDR3 is built from 14 residues. Trimming removed 2 bases at V and 3 bases at J, with 8 bases between. Looked up from germline, CDR1 is SGHTA and CDR2 is FQGNSA. In nucleotides, the CDR3 is TGTGCCAGCAGCTTAAACTTCCTCTACAATGAGCAGTTCTTC. Translating it yields CASSLNFLYNEQFF.

This rearrangement joins TRBV13 to TRBJ1-4, with no clear D. Germline CDR1 reads PRHDT; CDR2 reads FYEKMQ (reference sequence). V lost 4 bases and J 1 base, leaving 16 bases between the germline ends. This CDR3 is built from 17 residues. The CDR3 sequence: CASSSTAIEGTNEKLFF. The CDR3 coding sequence is TGTGCCAGCAGCTCTACTGCCATAGAGGGAACTAATGAAAAACTGTTTTTT.

This chain links TRBV19 with TRBJ2-7; 10 bases map to TRBD1. The germline V gene encodes CDR1 LNHDA and CDR2 SQIVND (reference sequence). V trimming: 8 bases; J trimming: 2 bases; junction bases outside the gene matches: 15. The CDR3 consists of 17 residues. CDR3 in amino acids: CASFRDRGSPGAYEQYF. The CDR3 DNA reads as TGTGCCAGTTTTAGGGACAGGGGATCCCCTGGTGCCTACGAGCAGTACTTC.

The rearrangement joins TRBV28 to TRBJ2-7; a weak D match, TRBD2 (5 bases). This CDR3 comprises 15 residues. Trimming stripped 3 bases from V and 3 bases from J, with 15 bases between. Germline lookup yields CDR1 MDHEN and CDR2 SYDVKM. The CDR3 loop reads CASSFGERPHYEQYF. CDR3 DNA sequence: TGTGCCAGCAGTTTTGGGGAGCGGCCTCACTACGAGCAGTACTTC.

The rearrangement uses TRBV5-1 and TRBJ2-1; 13 bases line up with TRBD2. From germline, CDR1 is SGHRS and CDR2 YFSETQ. The ends lost 4 bases at V and 9 bases at J; junction bases unmatched: 16. The CDR3 sequence is 18 residues long. The CDR3 nucleotides are TGCGCCAGCAGCCTGGTACCACTAGCGGGAGGGCCCATCATTGAGCAGTTCTTC. It encodes CASSLVPLAGGPIIEQFF.

V usage is TRBV5-1 and J usage is TRBJ2-2; D is unresolved. The CDR3 is made up of 14 amino acids. The germline gives CDR1 SGHRS, CDR2 YFSETQ. Trimming took off 3 bases at V and 1 base at J, with 7 bases between the two ends. CDR3 sequence reads: CASSYKRNTGELFF. The CDR3, as DNA: TGCGCCAGCAGCTATAAGCGGAACACCGGGGAGCTGTTTTTT.

This chain uses TRBV30 with TRBJ1-1; D not certain. The germline V and J ends were trimmed by 1 base and 0 bases, with 9 bases remaining between them. Germline assignment: CDR1 GTSNPN and CDR2 SVGIG (reference sequence). The CDR3 spans 14 residues. This CDR3 reads CAWSDSFMNTEAFF. As DNA, the CDR3 is TGTGCCTGGAGTGATTCTTTTATGAACACTGAAGCTTTCTTT.

Comments on this clone: This same CDR3 is encoded by further DNA sequences in the sample. The chain joins TRBV6-5 to TRBJ1-2; no clear D gene. Trimming took 0 bases from V and 8 from J, leaving 7 bases between them. Germline loops: CDR1 MNHEY, CDR2 SVGAGI. This CDR3 spans 12 amino acids. As DNA, the CDR3 is TGTGCCAGCAGTTACTCGGAGGGAGGCTACACCTTC. Protein: CASSYSEGGYTF.

This chain uses TRBV5-1 with TRBJ2-7; the D gene is possibly TRBD1 (5 bases). Germline V gene lookup returns CDR1 SGHRS and CDR2 YFSETQ. Between the trimmed V and J ends, which lost 0 bases and 0 bases, there was a span of 19 bases. This CDR3 comprises 18 residues. This chain's CDR3 is CASSLAPPGRASSYEQYF. CDR3 nucleotide sequence: TGCGCCAGCAGCTTGGCCCCTCCGGGCAGGGCGAGCTCCTACGAGCAGTACTTC.

Remarks on this clone: Different DNA sequences within this sample yield the same CDR3. This chain joins TRBV10-3 and TRBJ2-1; D unclear. The CDR3 loop spans 12 amino acids. V lost 0 bases and J 7 bases, leaving 4 bases between the germline ends. Germline CDR1 reads ENHRY; CDR2 reads SYGVKD. DNA for the CDR3: TGTGCCATCAGTGAGTCAGGGAATGAGCAGTTCTTC. Translation gives CAISESGNEQFF.

This clone was counted a single time. The chain carries TRBV28 and TRBJ2-7; TRBD2 matches at 11 bases. This CDR3 has 14 amino acids. V was pared by 7 bases and J by 7 bases, with 9 bases of the junction left unmatched. Germline CDR1 and CDR2: MDHEN and SYDVKM. CDR3 coding DNA: TGTGCCAGCACCTTAGCGGGAGGGTCGGGGGAGCAGTACTTC. Protein: CASTLAGGSGEQYF.

V is TRBV6-1 and J is TRBJ2-7; no clear D. The CDR3 is 15 amino acids. Germline values: CDR1 MNHNS, CDR2 SASEGT. Trimming took 8 bases from V and 2 from J, leaving 19 bases between them. The CDR3 nucleotides are TGTGCCAGCTCCTTATGGATCGCCGCCACCTACGAGCAGTACTTC. As protein: CASSLWIAATYEQYF.

With regard to this clone: The identical CDR3 is also encoded by other nucleotide sequences in the sample. The chain links TRBV30 to TRBJ1-1, with unresolved D. The germline V gene has CDR1 GTSNPN and CDR2 SVGIG (reference sequence). The CDR3 is 10 amino acids. V lost 3 bases, J lost 5 bases, and 4 bases lay in between. The CDR3 region has the DNA TGTGCCTGGAGCCGAACTGAAGCTTTCTTT. Amino acid sequence: CAWSRTEAFF.

V usage is TRBV27 and J usage is TRBJ2-7; D is possibly TRBD2 (5 bases). V was cut by 5 bases and J by 7 bases, with 27 bases left in between. The germline gives CDR1 MNHEY, CDR2 SMNVEV (reference sequence). This CDR3 region has 17 residues. The CDR3 DNA sequence: TGTGCCAGCAGTCCCTTCGGAGGAGTTGAATCTCCTCAAGAGCAGTACTTC. It codes for CASSPFGGVESPQEQYF.

This chain uses TRBV20-1 with TRBJ2-7, with D uncertain. The CDR3 has 10 amino acids. V lost 6 bases to trimming and J lost 7 bases, with 10 bases between them. Germline CDR1 reads DFQATT; CDR2 reads SNEGSKA (reference sequence). This chain's CDR3 is CSAVLGEQYF. The DNA of the CDR3 is TGCAGTGCCGTGCTGGGTGAGCAGTACTTC.

This clone was recorded once. Other DNA variants within this sample encode the same CDR3. The J gene is TRBJ2-1, the V gene TRBV7-9; D might be TRBD1 (5 bases). Germline CDR1 is SEHNR and CDR2 is FQNEAQ (reference sequence). V dropped 4 bases and J dropped 7 bases, with 5 bases sitting between them. This CDR3 has 11 residues. CDR3 sequence (DNA): TGTGCCAGCAGCTCAGGGAATGAGCAGTTCTTC. Translated, it gives CASSSGNEQFF.

The CDR3 DNA follows: TGTGCCAGCAGTGAACTTGGCCCCTACGAGCAGTACTTC. It yields the protein CASSELGPYEQYF. The gene calls are TRBV6-1 and TRBJ2-7, with D unclear. Trimming took 2 bases from V and 2 from J, leaving 7 bases between them. The CDR3 is made up of 13 amino acids. Germline V CDR1 and CDR2: MNHNS, SASEGT.

The CDR3 DNA follows: TGTGCCAGTAGTAACCTCCGTAGCGGGGTAAGCTCCTACAATGAGCAGTTCTTC. This gives the protein CASSNLRSGVSSYNEQFF. The gene calls are TRBV19 and TRBJ2-1; 8 bases line up with TRBD2. Germline V lookup: CDR1 LNHDA, CDR2 SQIVND (reference sequence). The CDR3 has 18 residues. V gave up 4 bases and J gave up 0 bases; unmatched junction bases: 11.

The chain links TRBV7-9 to TRBJ2-1; 9 nucleotides line up with TRBD2. The CDR3 loop spans 15 amino acids. After removal of 8 bases from V and 8 bases from J, the junction contained 13 bases not matched to a gene. The germline V gene has CDR1 SEHNR and CDR2 FQNEAQ (reference sequence). In nucleotides, the CDR3 is TGTGCCAGCCTCACAGGTAGCGGGAGAATGTATGAGCAGTTCTTC. Protein product: CASLTGSGRMYEQFF.